In this sample, the clone carrying this T cell receptor beta chain turned up once. This entry comes from a study of glioma-infiltrating T cells after dendritic cell vaccination. Turning to the study itself: Between about 2003 and 2013, patients got autologous tumor lysate-pulsed dendritic cell vaccines.

Only patients with spare fresh-frozen tumor and over two years of follow-up were included. The J segment lost 5 bases and the V segment lost 5 bases, leaving 3 bases of the junction unmatched. Per the germline V gene, CDR1 is SEHNR and CDR2 is FQNEAQ (reference sequence). This CDR3 has 13 amino acids. Up to roughly 2 ug genomic DNA was used for TCRB CDR3 amplification. The primer mix had 60 V beta and 13 J beta primers. This table comes from immunoSEQ multiplex PCR, and its TCRdb copy is limited to in-frame clones, with some not included. The sample gives more than 100,000 clones, roughly 79% of which show up once; around 12% is in the top ten.

Sequenced here: blood, sampled before dendritic cell vaccination. This clonotype was obtained from a human donor with glioblastoma. The chain combines TRBV7-9 with TRBJ1-2; 9 bases fit TRBD1. The CDR3 reads CASSGDREYGYTF. The DNA for the CDR3 is TGTGCCAGCAGCGGGGACAGGGAGTATGGCTACACCTTC.